Listed here is a single TCR beta chain. Its target is not known. Germline V gene data show CDR1 as LGHNA and CDR2 as YSLEER. Trimming shortened V by 4 bases and J by 6 bases, and 11 bases separated the two germline ends. The CDR3 has 13 residues. The entry originates in a study of shared clonotypes between healthy human individuals. Study-wide findings and caveats: Rarefaction analysis demonstrated incomplete sorted-subset sequencing notwithstanding large depth.

On sorted subsets, replicate PCRs used 200 to 250 ng DNA, or about 30,000 T cell genomes. Clones were sequenced by immunoSEQ multiplex PCR, and TCRdb holds only the in-frame ones, with some missing. This sample has around 2.1 million clones, with roughly 91% found just once. Cells designated naive CD8 were CD45RO-negative and were positively selected for CCR7, with terminally differentiated effector memory CD45RA+ cells excluded. All of the donors resided in Nashville, Tennessee, and each was a Caucasian adult. The gene calls are TRBV4-3 and TRBJ2-3; D gene ambiguous. Sequencing was carried out using naive CD8+ T cells from PBMCs. The receptor comes from a man aged 18 to 29 in good health. Some clones in this sample may be carry-over from other donors' samples. The CDR3 DNA reads TGCGCCAGCAGCCGCCTTAGCTGGGATACGCAGTATTTT. Protein product: CASSRLSWDTQYF.